This T cell receptor beta chain was recovered during a study of early T cells in non-severe SARS-CoV-2 infection. Turning to the study itself: Sequencing used unsorted whole-blood bulk RNA, so chains lack pairing.

The CDR3 contains 15 residues. V was cut by 5 bases and J by 7 bases, with 22 bases left in between. Germline lookup yields CDR1 SGHRS and CDR2 YFSETQ. Individual cDNA molecules were tagged with unique molecular identifiers. Using its own MiXCR run on the 5' RACE reads, TCRdb lists one record per CDR3 protein. The top ten hold 5.5% to 7% of the sample, which has over 60,000 distinct CDR3 sequences, roughly 9.4% seen once. This clonotype occurred many times. The origin of this receptor is an adult who was a healthcare worker with PCR-confirmed SARS-CoV-2 infection or an uninfected control (not recorded which). This sequence joins TRBV5-1 and TRBJ2-7; D possibly uses TRBD1 or TRBD2 (5 bases each). Sequencing input: whole blood. CDR3 protein: CASSPFEGSKGEQYF. In DNA, the CDR3 is TGCGCCAGCAGTCCTTTTGAGGGGTCTAAAGGGGAGCAGTACTTC.